The rows below give T cell receptor beta chains drawn from one sample of a study of CD8 T cells in ankylosing spondylitis. TCRdb re-called the 5' RACE reads with MiXCR, one entry per CDR3 protein. The table includes about 840,000 distinct CDR3 sequences, around 11% detected once. Sequenced: blood, either unsorted or a sorted T cell fraction (not recorded which). These receptors came from a male donor with ankylosing spondylitis. Both conserved end residues are part of each CDR3. The order of the fields is D gene, clone size, CDR3 length, J gene, V gene, CDR3 DNA, CDR3 protein. D genes are given only for firm matches. The size field is filled for only some rows; it gives once, few, many or a size class.

>.|.|16|TRBJ2-5|TRBV12-3/TRBV12-4
TGTGCCAGCAGTTTTGCCCAGGGTTTGGCGAGAGAGACCCAGTACTTC
CASSFAQGLARETQYF
>.|many|14|TRBJ2-2|TRBV7-3
TGTGCCAGCAGCCCTGGACCGGGATCCGGGGAGCTGTTTTTT
CASSPGPGSGELFF
>TRBD2|.|19|TRBJ2-7|TRBV11-1
TGTGCCAGCAGCACTGACGGGAGGTGGGTTGGAGCTTCGCTCTACGAGCAGTACTTC
CASSTDGRWVGASLYEQYF
>TRBD2|.|18|TRBJ2-2|TRBV7-8
TGTGCCAGCAGCTCCCACCGACTAGCGGGAGGACGAAGCGGGGAGCTGTTTTTT
CASSSHRLAGGRSGELFF
>TRBD1|few|17|TRBJ2-3|TRBV9
TGTGCCAGCAGCGTAACTCCTCCGGGACAGGGGCCAGATACGCAGTATTTT
CASSVTPPGQGPDTQYF
>.|few|15|TRBJ2-1|TRBV7-2
TGTGCCAGCAGCGGGCAAGAGGGATCCTACAATGAGCAGTTCTTC
CASSGQEGSYNEQFF
>TRBD2|many|16|TRBJ2-3|TRBV5-7
TGTGCCAGCAGCATCAGGACTAGCGGAGGGGCAGATACGCAGTATTTT
CASSIRTSGGADTQYF
>TRBD1|.|15|TRBJ2-7|TRBV25-1
TGTGCCAGCAGTGCTCTGGACAGGGGGCCCTACGAGCAGTACTTC
CASSALDRGPYEQYF
>.|.|12|TRBJ2-7|TRBV5-1
TGCGCCAGCAGCGTTGACAACTACGAGCAGTACTTC
CASSVDNYEQYF
>.|few|15|TRBJ2-7|TRBV5-1
TGCGCCAGCAGCTCCGGGGGTAGTATGGCGTACGAGCAGTACTTC
CASSSGGSMAYEQYF
>TRBD2|.|15|TRBJ2-7|TRBV20-1
TGCAGTGCTAGAGATGGTACTAGCGGGAGTAGGGAGCAGTACTTC
CSARDGTSGSREQYF
>.|many|13|TRBJ2-2|TRBV20-1
TGCAGTGCTAGCGGCCTCTTTACCGGGGAGCTGTTTTTT
CSASGLFTGELFF
>.|.|18|TRBJ2-4|TRBV20-1
TGCAGTGCTAGAGAGGCTAAATGGGCTCCCCTAGCCAAAAACATTCAGTACTTC
CSAREAKWAPLAKNIQYF
>TRBD2|many|15|TRBJ2-1|TRBV6-1
TGTGCCAGCAGCTCCGGGACTAGAAAAGACAATGAGCAGTTCTTC
CASSSGTRKDNEQFF
>.|few|14|TRBJ1-6|TRBV10-2
TGCGCCAGCAGTAAAACAGGGCAGAATTCACCCCTCCACTTT
CASSKTGQNSPLHF
>.|.|15|TRBJ2-1|TRBV7-2
TGTGCCAGCGGCTTAGGAACAGGCGGAAACAATGAGCAGTTCTTC
CASGLGTGGNNEQFF
>.|few|15|TRBJ1-5|TRBV27
TGTGCCAGCAGTGCCGGGACACCGAATTATCAGCCCCAGCATTTT
CASSAGTPNYQPQHF
>.|few|13|TRBJ1-1|TRBV5-5
TGTGCCAGCAGCGGGGGTTTAGACACTGAAGCTTTCTTT
CASSGGLDTEAFF
>.|.|14|TRBJ1-5|TRBV20-1
TGCAGTGCTAGAACGGGGGGGGCTAGTCAGCCCCAGCATTTT
CSARTGGASQPQHF
>TRBD1|.|16|TRBJ2-2|TRBV12-3/TRBV12-4
TGTGCCAGCAGTTTGGGGACAGCAACGTTAGGAGGGGAGCTGTTTTTT
CASSLGTATLGGELFF
>TRBD2|few|18|TRBJ2-1|TRBV20-1
TGCAGTGCTAGAGATATACCGGGACTAGCGGGAGGTCTTGATGAGCAGTTCTTC
CSARDIPGLAGGLDEQFF
>.|.|18|TRBJ2-4|TRBV6-2/TRBV6-3
TGTGCCAGCAGTTCCCTAAAACCCTCGACAGTTGCCAAAAACATTCAGTACTTC
CASSSLKPSTVAKNIQYF
>.|many|11|TRBJ1-4|TRBV12-3/TRBV12-4
TGTGCCAGCAGAATAGGGGAAAAACTGTTTTTT
CASRIGEKLFF
>TRBD1|.|14|TRBJ1-3|TRBV25-1
TGTGCCAGCAGTGCCGGGACAGATGGAAACACCATATATTTT
CASSAGTDGNTIYF
>.|few|15|TRBJ2-3|TRBV12-3/TRBV12-4
TGTGCCAGCAGTCCCGGGGGGCGGTACACAGATACGCAGTATTTT
CASSPGGRYTDTQYF
>.|few|16|TRBJ2-3|TRBV6-5
TGTGCCAGCAGTTTGGACAGCCTAGACTTCACAGATACGCAGTATTTT
CASSLDSLDFTDTQYF
>.|few|13|TRBJ1-6|TRBV20-1
TGCAGTGCTAGTCGGGGGCGGGCGTCACCCCTCCACTTT
CSASRGRASPLHF
>TRBD2|many|11|TRBJ2-5|TRBV29-1
TGCAGCGTTATCCGCGGGGGGACCCAGTACTTC
CSVIRGGTQYF
>.|many|18|TRBJ2-7|TRBV4-3
TGCGCCAGCAGCCAAGCGGGGTTTGGAGGGAGACAGGCCTACGAGCAGTACTTC
CASSQAGFGGRQAYEQYF
>TRBD2|once|16|TRBJ2-1|TRBV6-2/TRBV6-3
TGTGCCAGCAGTCCTGCCGGGACTAGCCGGTGGAATGAGCAGTTCTTC
CASSPAGTSRWNEQFF
>.|.|13|TRBJ1-1|TRBV14
TGTGCCAGCAGCCCCCGTACGGGGACTGACGCTTTCTTT
CASSPRTGTDAFF
>.|.|13|TRBJ2-3|TRBV30
TGTGCCTGGAGTAAGGAACGGGGACGGGCGCAGTATTTT
CAWSKERGRAQYF
>.|.|14|TRBJ2-7|TRBV12-3/TRBV12-4
TGTGCCAGCAGTTTAAGGAGGGAGTCCTACGAGCAGTACTTC
CASSLRRESYEQYF
>TRBD1|.|15|TRBJ1-2|TRBV20-1
TGCAGTGCTAGACCCCGGGACAGGGGGGGCTATGGCTACACCTTC
CSARPRDRGGYGYTF
>.|few|13|TRBJ2-1|TRBV5-1
TGCGCCAGCAGCAACCCCGGGACCCCGAGTTCGTTCTTC
CASSNPGTPSSFF
>.|few|16|TRBJ2-7|TRBV21-1
TGTGCCAGCAGCAAAGAACTAGCGGGGAGCTCCTACGAGCAGTACTTC
CASSKELAGSSYEQYF
>.|many|14|TRBJ2-5|TRBV5-1
TGCGCCAGCAGTCGGATTTCTGCCCAAGAGACCCAGTACTTC
CASSRISAQETQYF
>TRBD1|.|13|TRBJ1-2|TRBV6-2/TRBV6-3
TGTGCCAGCACCCCGGGACAGGGGCATGGCTACACCTTC
CASTPGQGHGYTF
>TRBD2|few|12|TRBJ2-7|TRBV25-1
TGTGCCAGCAGTCCCCTAGCGGGTGTGCAGTACTTC
CASSPLAGVQYF
>.|few|14|TRBJ2-4|TRBV11-2
TGTGCCAGCGCCCGGGGACTAGCCAAAAACATTCAGTACTTC
CASARGLAKNIQYF
>TRBD1|.|15|TRBJ1-2|TRBV5-4
TGTGCCAGCAGCCGTCCGGGACAGGGAGACTATGGCTACACCTTC
CASSRPGQGDYGYTF
>TRBD2|.|15|TRBJ2-7|TRBV5-1
TGCGCCAGCAGCTCGGGACTAGCAGTAGTCTACGAGCAGTACTTC
CASSSGLAVVYEQYF
>.|many|14|TRBJ2-3|TRBV29-1
TGCAGCGTTGCCGAGAACTCGGTCACAGATACGCAGTATTTT
CSVAENSVTDTQYF
>.|.|12|TRBJ2-3|TRBV5-4
TGTGCCACACAGACGGACACAGATACGCAGTATTTT
CATQTDTDTQYF
>TRBD1|.|13|TRBJ1-1|TRBV20-1
TGCAGTGCCGCGGGACAGGGGGCGAGAGAGGCTTTCTTT
CSAAGQGAREAFF
>TRBD2|many|16|TRBJ2-1|TRBV5-1
TGCGCCAGCAGCTTGCGGAGCGGGAGGTATAACAATGAGCAGTTCTTC
CASSLRSGRYNNEQFF
>TRBD1|.|13|TRBJ2-3|TRBV7-2
TGTGCCACGGGACAGAGAAACACAGATACGCAGTATTTT
CATGQRNTDTQYF
>.|few|14|TRBJ2-3|TRBV6-5
TGTGCCAGCAGTTACAGGCATACTACAGATACGCAGTATTTT
CASSYRHTTDTQYF
>TRBD2|.|14|TRBJ2-5|TRBV20-1
TGCAGTGCTCATCCCGGGACTAGTGCAGAGACCCAGTACTTC
CSAHPGTSAETQYF
>.|.|14|TRBJ1-2|TRBV12-3/TRBV12-4
TGTGCCAGCAGGAAAAACGGAGGAGACTATGGCTACACCTTC
CASRKNGGDYGYTF
>.|.|14|TRBJ2-3|TRBV7-2
TGTGCCAGCAGCCGGGGACTGAGCATAGATACGCAGTATTTT
CASSRGLSIDTQYF
>.|.|16|TRBJ2-2|TRBV4-3
TGCGCCAGCAGCCAAGATTGGAACAGATACACCGGGGAGCTGTTTTTT
CASSQDWNRYTGELFF
>TRBD2|.|16|TRBJ2-5|TRBV12-3/TRBV12-4
TGTGCCAGCAGTTCATGGACTAGCGGGAGTTGGGAGACCCAGTACTTC
CASSSWTSGSWETQYF
>.|.|13|TRBJ1-4|TRBV4-3
TGCGCCAGCAGCATTGCGGCAAATGAAAAACTGTTTTTT
CASSIAANEKLFF
>.|.|14|TRBJ1-1|TRBV20-1
TGCAGTGCTAGAGTGCGGGCTCTGAACACTGAAGCTTTCTTT
CSARVRALNTEAFF
>.|few|14|TRBJ2-7|TRBV6-2/TRBV6-3
TGTGCCAGCTCTAAACCCGGGATGGCCTACGAGCAGTACTTC
CASSKPGMAYEQYF
>.|.|17|TRBJ1-5|TRBV18
TGTGCCAGCTCACCGGGGGTGGCTGGGGATGGCAATCAGCCCCAGCATTTT
CASSPGVAGDGNQPQHF